The clone carrying this T cell receptor beta chain is termed medium-sized. Here immunoSEQ multiplex PCR was the method, and the copy in TCRdb shows in-frame clones only, minus some. The sample includes roughly 2,000 clones, 30% to 40% of them seen just once. This record belongs to a study of T cells in localized non-small cell lung cancer. Adjacent lung, free of atypia, was sampled at least 2 cm from the tumor margin. Trimming cost V 0 bases and J 5 bases; bases outside gene matches: 9. Per the germline V gene, CDR1 is SGDLS and CDR2 is YYNGEE. This CDR3 spans 16 amino acids. This chain links TRBV9 with TRBJ2-5; 8 nucleotides line up with TRBD2. The clonotype was recovered from a male donor aged 60 or older with stage I lung adenocarcinoma. This material consisted of normal lung tissue next to the tumor, taken before any cancer treatment. This chain's CDR3 is CASSVATGGGQETQYF. CDR3 nucleotides: TGTGCCAGCAGCGTAGCCACCGGGGGGGGCCAGGAGACCCAGTACTTC.